This entry lists 14 T cell receptor beta chains sequenced from one sample in a study of OX40 agonist ivuxolimab in advanced cancers. The data were produced by immunoSEQ multiplex PCR, yet TCRdb's version contains in-frame clones alone and is incomplete. The table has tens of thousands of clones, around 88% seen once. This sample comprised CD4+ or CD8+ T cells sorted from blood, obtained in a trial of the OX40 agonist ivuxolimab. These receptors all come from an adult with an advanced solid tumor such as melanoma, head and neck, liver or kidney cancer.

The count of this clone is one. CDR3: CASSLGQGSHEQYF. The CDR3 nucleotides are TGCGCCAGCAGTCTGGGTCAGGGGTCCCACGAGCAGTACTTC. The chain recombines TRBV5-1 with TRBJ2-7; D is possibly TRBD1 (6 bases). The CDR3 has 14 amino acids. Trimming removed 5 bases at V and 5 bases at J, with 17 bases between. Germline CDR1 and CDR2: SGHRS and YFSETQ.

The gene calls are TRBV6-5 and TRBJ1-6; TRBD1 matches at 7 bases. Losses at the gene ends were 7 bases for V and 13 bases for J; bases not matched to a gene: 13. This CDR3 has 14 amino acids. From germline, CDR1 is MNHEY and CDR2 SVGAGI. CDR3 residues: CASTDSLRGRPLHF. DNA for the CDR3: TGTGCCAGCACCGACTCTCTAAGGGGGCGGCCCCTCCACTTT.

In its sample, this clone was seen once. The chain employs TRBV4-1 and TRBJ2-7, with a weak D call TRBD2 (6 bases). The germline V gene encodes CDR1 MGHRA and CDR2 YSYEKL. Trimming removed 1 base at V and 2 bases at J, with 18 bases between. The CDR3 contains 17 residues. The CDR3 nucleotides read TGCGCCAGCAGCCAAGGTAGTTTGGAGGGGAGTGCCTACGAGCAGTACTTC. Protein product: CASSQGSLEGSAYEQYF.

The rearrangement links TRBV4-2 to TRBJ2-7; D is possibly TRBD1 (6 bases). Trimming removed 1 base from V and 3 bases from J, with 10 bases in between. This CDR3 has 14 amino acids. Germline V gives CDR1 LGHNA, CDR2 YNFKEQ. The CDR3 spells CASSQVGQNYEQYF. CDR3 bases: TGTGCCAGCAGCCAAGTAGGACAGAACTACGAGCAGTACTTC.

This rearrangement joins TRBV5-6 to TRBJ1-2; 10 bases align to TRBD1. Germline V gives CDR1 SGHDT, CDR2 YYEEEE. J gave up 3 bases and V 4 bases, and 3 bases lay outside the gene matches. The CDR3 consists of 14 residues. The CDR3 sequence is CASSRGQGDYGYTF. The CDR3 DNA follows: TGTGCCAGCAGCCGTGGACAGGGGGACTATGGCTACACCTTC.

In this sample, this clone turned up a few times. The rearrangement uses TRBV10-1 and TRBJ2-2; 7 bases agree with TRBD1. V shed 2 bases, J shed 7 bases, and the junction held 1 base outside the gene matches. The CDR3 runs 13 residues. Germline-derived CDR1 and CDR2 are WNHNN and SYGVQD (reference sequence). The CDR3 DNA follows: TGCGCCAGCAGTGAGCAGGGGGTCGGGGAGCTGTTTTTT. Protein product: CASSEQGVGELFF.

In this sample, this clone turned up a few times. This chain joins TRBV5-1 and TRBJ2-3; unclear D gene. CDR1 is SGHRS and CDR2 is YFSETQ in the germline V gene. The CDR3 spans 13 residues. V was pared by 2 bases and J by 4 bases, with 8 bases between. The CDR3 spells CASSFYGPDTQYF. For the CDR3, the DNA is TGCGCCAGCAGCTTTTACGGTCCAGATACGCAGTATTTT.

This sequence joins TRBV19 and TRBJ1-2, with D possibly matching TRBD1 (6 bases). The germline gives CDR1 LNHDA, CDR2 SQIVND (reference sequence). Deletions cut 6 bases from V and 9 bases from J, with 17 bases between. CDR3 length equals 13 residues. This chain's CDR3 is CASRFGGGTRYTF. The CDR3 DNA reads TGTGCCAGTAGGTTTGGAGGGGGGACGCGCTACACCTTC. The whole variable domain, remainder taken from reference TRBV19 and TRBJ1-2, is DGGITQSPKYLFRKEGQNVTLSCEQNLNHDAMYWYRQDPGQGLRLIYYSQIVNDFQKGDIAEGYSVSREKKESFPLTVTSAQKNPTAFYLCASRFGGGTRYTFGSGTRLTVV.

The chain carries TRBV10-3 and TRBJ2-3; the D is unclear. CDR1 is ENHRY and CDR2 is SYGVKD in the germline V gene. The CDR3 spans 13 residues. V was pared by 2 bases and J by 2 bases, with 5 bases between. The CDR3 DNA reads TGTGCCATCAGTGAGCTCAACACAGATACGCAGTATTTT. Translating it yields CAISELNTDTQYF.

The V gene is TRBV6-5, the J gene TRBJ2-3; a weak D match, TRBD2 (6 bases). The CDR3 has 15 amino acids. Per germline, CDR1 MNHEY and CDR2 SVGAGI. V lost 1 base and J 2 bases, leaving 10 bases between the germline ends. The CDR3 here is CASSYLASVTDTQYF. The DNA for the CDR3 is TGTGCCAGCAGTTACTTGGCTAGCGTCACAGATACGCAGTATTTT.

The rearrangement joins TRBV28 to TRBJ2-3; 7 positions match TRBD2. Looked up from germline, CDR1 is MDHEN and CDR2 is SYDVKM. The trim removed 8 bases at V and 1 base at J, leaving 3 bases unmatched. CDR3 size: 13 residues. The CDR3 DNA is TGTGCCAGCTTGGGAGGGGGCACAGATACGCAGTATTTT. Translation gives CASLGGGTDTQYF.

The chain couples TRBV5-5 to TRBJ1-1; 8 bases agree with TRBD1. CDR1 is SGHKS, CDR2 YYEKEE, per germline (reference sequence). The CDR3 runs to 13 residues. The V gene end was trimmed by 4 bases and the J gene end by 3 bases; junction bases not matched to a gene: 2. DNA for the CDR3: TGTGCCAGCAGCCTGACAGGGGACACTGAAGCTTTCTTT. Translation: CASSLTGDTEAFF.

The V and J genes are TRBV14 and TRBJ2-7; possibly TRBD1 for D (5 bases). Germline V gene lookup returns CDR1 SGHDN and CDR2 FVKESK. The CDR3 runs 13 residues. The V end lost 6 bases, the J end lost 6 bases, and 15 bases lay between the germline ends. DNA of the CDR3: TGTGCCAGCAGAACCACAGGAATCGGCGAGCAGTACTTC. It specifies CASRTTGIGEQYF. Full variable domain (missing parts from reference TRBV14 and TRBJ2-7): EAGVTQFPSHSVIEKGQTVTLRCDPISGHDNLYWYRRVMGKEIKFLLHFVKESKQDESGMPNNRFLAERTGGTYSTLKVQPAELEDSGVYFCASRTTGIGEQYFGPGTRLTVT.

The chain couples TRBV18 to TRBJ2-5; 8 bases match TRBD2. This CDR3 spans 17 amino acids. J gave up 8 bases and V 3 bases, and 17 bases lay outside the gene matches. CDR1 is KGHSH and CDR2 is LQKENI in the germline V gene. CDR3 sequence reads: CASSPTVLRGAPSTQYF. CDR3 in DNA: TGTGCCAGCTCACCTACTGTCTTGCGGGGGGCCCCCAGTACCCAGTACTTC.